One sample yielded the 13 T cell receptor beta chains listed below, sequenced in a study of T cells expressing NK-cell markers. TCRdb reprocessed the 5' RACE reads; each CDR3 protein has one entry and no DNA is given. In all, the sample yields 200,000 to 300,000 distinct CDR3 sequences. Input material: blood T cells: a sorted CD56 or NKG2C T cell subset, CD4+ or CD8+ T cells, or bulk PBMC T cells (not recorded which). The receptors derive from a woman aged 18 to 75 in good health.

The chain uses TRBV18 and TRBJ2-3; the TCRdb D gene call, TRBD1, has no DNA to confirm it. Per germline, CDR1 KGHSH and CDR2 LQKENI. This CDR3 has 15 residues. Here the CDR3 reads CASSPTGVRPDTQYF.

The chain uses TRBV18 and TRBJ1-5. Germline V gives CDR1 KGHSH, CDR2 LQKENI. This CDR3 has 14 amino acids. CDR3 sequence: CASSPGQRNQPQHF.

The V gene is TRBV12-3 or TRBV12-4, the J gene TRBJ1-5; TCRdb selects TRBD1, and the lack of DNA leaves this call unchecked. There are 13 residues in the CDR3. This CDR3 reads CASGYRARQPQHF.

The chain has TRBV27 and TRBJ2-3; there is no DNA to check the TCRdb D call of TRBD2. Per the germline V gene, CDR1 is MNHEY and CDR2 is SMNVEV (reference sequence). This CDR3 is 17 amino acids long. CDR3 residues: CASSLFGLAGSTDTQYF.

This chain links TRBV6-4 with TRBJ2-3. Germline CDR1 MRHNA, CDR2 SNTAGT. The CDR3 is 13 amino acids. The CDR3 loop reads CASSNLPADTQYF.

V and J are TRBV10-3 and TRBJ2-7. CDR3 length: 12 residues. The germline V gene encodes CDR1 ENHRY and CDR2 SYGVKD. The CDR3 here is CAISAWDYEQYF.

This rearrangement joins TRBV5-4 to TRBJ2-1; the D gene TCRdb calls, TRBD2, cannot be checked with no DNA. Germline assignment: CDR1 SGHNT and CDR2 YYREEE (reference sequence). CDR3 length equals 16 residues. The CDR3 region is CASSLSAGASGDEQFF.

The chain links TRBV20-1 to TRBJ2-2; TCRdb lists TRBD1, though no DNA is available to test this call. The CDR3 is 15 amino acids. CDR1 DFQATT and CDR2 SNEGSKA come from the germline V gene (reference sequence). CDR3 amino acids: CSAGPGGAGTGELFF.

The chain combines TRBV5-5 with TRBJ1-5. The CDR3 loop spans 15 amino acids. Per the germline V gene, CDR1 is SGHKS and CDR2 is YYEKEE (reference sequence). The CDR3 protein is CASSLAGRPNQPQHF. Full variable domain (rest looked up from reference TRBV5-5 and TRBJ1-5): DAGVTQSPTHLIKTRGQQVTLRCSPISGHKSVSWYQQVLGQGPQFIFQYYEKEERGRGNFPDRFSARQFPNYSSELNVNALLLGDSALYLCASSLAGRPNQPQHFGDGTRLSIL.

The rearrangement links TRBV30 to TRBJ2-1; TCRdb reports TRBD2, a call that lacks DNA to check it against. CDR1 and CDR2 (germline): GTSNPN, SVGIG (reference sequence). The CDR3 sequence is 13 residues long. The CDR3 protein is CAWGGTSWGEQFF.

The chain is built from TRBV12-3 or TRBV12-4 and TRBJ1-1. The CDR3 consists of 15 residues. This CDR3 reads CASSSRGYMNTEAFF.

The chain combines TRBV29-1 with TRBJ2-1; TCRdb's D call of TRBD1 is untestable without DNA. The CDR3 spans 14 residues. The germline V gene has CDR1 SQVTM and CDR2 ANQGSEA. CDR3 sequence: CSVEDRGDYNEQFF.

The genes are TRBV20-1 and TRBJ1-3; TCRdb indicates TRBD1, and absent DNA this call remains unverified. This CDR3 is 13 amino acids long. CDR1 DFQATT and CDR2 SNEGSKA come from the germline V gene (reference sequence). This CDR3 is CSARGLRGNTIYF.